Below, 32 T cell receptor beta chains from the same sample are listed, as sequenced in a study of blood T cell repertoires in COVID-19. TCRdb's table, derived via immunoSEQ multiplex PCR, lists solely in-frame clones and lacks some. Counted here are 20,000 to 25,000 clones, roughly 80% occurring once; the ten biggest clones make up 9.5% to 15%. The material sequenced was peripheral blood. These receptors all come from a man aged 60 to 75 with active COVID-19.

The CDR3 here is CASSEEGGANTEAFF. DNA for the CDR3: TGTGCCAGCAGCGAGGAAGGCGGAGCGAACACTGAAGCTTTCTTT. The gene calls are TRBV9 and TRBJ1-1; D is ambiguous. V lost 3 bases and J 1 base, leaving 13 bases between the germline ends. The CDR3 is 15 amino acids. Germline loops: CDR1 SGDLS, CDR2 YYNGEE. The variable domain in full, completed from reference TRBV9 and TRBJ1-1, reads DSGVTQTPKHLITATGQRVTLRCSPRSGDLSVYWYQQSLDQGLQFLIQYYNGEERAKGNILERFSAQQFPDLHSELNLSSLELGDSALYFCASSEEGGANTEAFFGQGTRLTVV.

V gene TRBV30 combines with J gene TRBJ1-2; a weak D match, TRBD1 (5 bases). Trimming shortened V by 1 base and J by 8 bases, and 11 bases separated the two germline ends. CDR3 length: 12 amino acids. The V gene's germline CDR1 is GTSNPN and CDR2 SVGIG (reference sequence). CDR3 loop: CAWSGASGGYTF. The DNA for the CDR3 is TGTGCCTGGAGTGGCGCCTCAGGGGGCTACACCTTC.

The V gene is TRBV6-6, the J gene TRBJ1-5; D remains ambiguous. V lost 4 bases, J lost 7 bases, and 14 bases lay in between. Germline loops: CDR1 MNHNY, CDR2 SVGAGI (reference sequence). The CDR3 extends over 14 amino acids. The CDR3 coding sequence is TGTGCCAGCAGTTGGGGAGGAAAGGACCAGCCCCAGCATTTT. Amino acids: CASSWGGKDQPQHF.

This clone was counted a few times. The chain uses TRBV7-3 and TRBJ2-6; D may be TRBD1 (6 bases). The ends were cut back, 5 bases at V and 1 base at J, with 9 bases in the middle. CDR3 length: 15 residues. Germline V gene sequence: CDR1 SGHTA, CDR2 FQGTGA. DNA of the CDR3: TGTGCCAGCAGCCCACAGGGATCTGGGGCCAACGTCCTGACTTTC. Protein product: CASSPQGSGANVLTF.

The rearrangement links TRBV5-1 to TRBJ1-1; 8 positions match TRBD1. The CDR3 length is 13 residues. Germline values: CDR1 SGHRS, CDR2 YFSETQ. V lost 0 bases, J lost 7 bases, and 2 bases stayed unmatched. The CDR3 DNA is TGCGCCAGCAGCTTGGAAGGACAGGGTGAAGCTTTCTTT. Translation gives CASSLEGQGEAFF.

This clone has only a few counts. The chain employs TRBV2 and TRBJ2-5; the match to TRBD1 covers 7 bases. The germline CDR1 and CDR2 sequences are SNHLY and FYNNEI. J lost 0 bases, V lost 10 bases, and 11 bases had no gene match. The CDR3 is made up of 15 amino acids. CDR3 protein: CATMSGTENQETQYF. The CDR3 nucleotides are TGTGCCACCATGTCCGGGACAGAGAACCAAGAGACCCAGTACTTC.

The chain carries TRBV7-6 and TRBJ2-3, with 11 nucleotides matching TRBD2. Unmatched junction bases numbered 4, after V lost 0 bases and J lost 2 bases. The CDR3 runs to 17 residues. Germline V CDR1 and CDR2: SGHVS, FNYEAQ. The CDR3 sequence is CASSLAIAGGPTDTQYF. Here the CDR3 DNA reads TGTGCCAGCAGCTTAGCCATAGCGGGAGGGCCCACAGATACGCAGTATTTT.

The chain carries TRBV7-2 and TRBJ1-1; TRBD1 aligns across 7 bases. Germline-derived CDR1 and CDR2 are SGHTA and FQGNSA. Trimming removed 2 bases from V and 8 bases from J; junction bases left unmatched: 5. This CDR3 is built from 13 residues. The CDR3 sequence is CASSLTGAREAFF. The CDR3 region has the DNA TGTGCCAGCAGCTTAACAGGGGCACGGGAAGCTTTCTTT.

CDR3: CASSSPPTGGGYEQYF. The CDR3, as DNA: TGTGCCAGCAGTTCACCGCCGACAGGGGGAGGATACGAGCAGTACTTC. The rearrangement uses TRBV6-5 and TRBJ2-7; 9 nucleotides line up with TRBD1. CDR3 length: 16 residues. Germline V gives CDR1 MNHEY, CDR2 SVGAGI. Germline trimming cut 4 bases from V and 4 bases from J; bases unmatched to any gene: 11.

This sequence joins TRBV18 and TRBJ2-7; 8 positions agree with TRBD1. Germline loops: CDR1 KGHSH, CDR2 LQKENI. This CDR3 is built from 14 residues. The V and J ends lost 3 bases and 7 bases, in that order; junction bases with no gene match: 8. CDR3 residues: CASSPTNRGYEQYF. CDR3 coding DNA: TGTGCCAGCTCACCCACAAACAGGGGGTATGAGCAGTACTTC.

The chain combines TRBV2 with TRBJ2-2, with 9 bases lining up with TRBD2. The CDR3 runs 15 residues. Germline V gene sequence: CDR1 SNHLY, CDR2 FYNNEI. The V gene end was trimmed by 6 bases and the J gene end by 1 base; junction bases not matched to a gene: 3. The CDR3 spells CASSRLAVNTGELFF. The CDR3 region has the DNA TGTGCCAGCAGCCGACTAGCGGTGAACACCGGGGAGCTGTTTTTT.

This chain connects TRBV9 to TRBJ1-2; D unclear. The CDR3 spans 14 residues. V was pared by 4 bases and J by 5 bases, with 15 bases between. In germline, CDR1 is SGDLS, CDR2 YYNGEE. The CDR3: CASSRTGVVYGYTF. The DNA of the CDR3 is TGTGCCAGCAGCCGGACCGGGGTGGTTTATGGCTACACCTTC. Using reference TRBV9 and TRBJ1-2 for the parts outside the CDR3, the full variable domain is DSGVTQTPKHLITATGQRVTLRCSPRSGDLSVYWYQQSLDQGLQFLIQYYNGEERAKGNILERFSAQQFPDLHSELNLSSLELGDSALYFCASSRTGVVYGYTFGSGTRLTVV.

This chain joins TRBV12-5 and TRBJ2-1; D may be TRBD2 (6 bases). V lost 0 bases and J 1 base, leaving 10 bases between the germline ends. The CDR3 has 16 amino acids. The V gene's germline CDR1 is LGHNT and CDR2 FRNRAP. This CDR3 is CASGLVTGESYNEQFF. The CDR3 DNA sequence: TGTGCTAGTGGTTTGGTAACGGGAGAATCCTACAATGAGCAGTTCTTC.

The chain uses TRBV9 and TRBJ2-3; TRBD2 agrees at 13 bases. The germline gives CDR1 SGDLS, CDR2 YYNGEE. J was trimmed by 5 bases and V by 2 bases; bases with no gene match: 5. This CDR3 spans 16 amino acids. The CDR3 bases are TGTGCCAGCAGCGTTGGGACTAGCGGGAAGGTAGATACGCAGTATTTT. It codes for CASSVGTSGKVDTQYF. The variable domain in full, completed from reference TRBV9 and TRBJ2-3, reads DSGVTQTPKHLITATGQRVTLRCSPRSGDLSVYWYQQSLDQGLQFLIQYYNGEERAKGNILERFSAQQFPDLHSELNLSSLELGDSALYFCASSVGTSGKVDTQYFGPGTRLTVL.

The chain carries TRBV30 and TRBJ1-2, with D uncertain. Trimming removed 2 bases at V and 3 bases at J, with 4 bases between. The germline V gene has CDR1 GTSNPN and CDR2 SVGIG (reference sequence). There are 11 residues in the CDR3. For the CDR3, the DNA is TGTGCCTGGAGTTCTGACTATGGCTACACCTTC. Protein: CAWSSDYGYTF.

The chain carries TRBV2 and TRBJ2-2; maybe TRBD1 (5 bases). The CDR3 has 13 residues. Trimming cost V 0 bases and J 7 bases, with 6 bases left between them. Per the germline V gene, CDR1 is SNHLY and CDR2 is FYNNEI. The CDR3 bases are TGTGCCAGCAGTGAAGCCCAGGGCGGGGAGCTGTTTTTT. This sequence encodes CASSEAQGGELFF.

The CDR3 coding sequence is TGTGCCTGGGGACTAGCGGGAGGGGCCAAAAACATTCAGTACTTC. This translates into CAWGLAGGAKNIQYF. The gene calls are TRBV30 and TRBJ2-4, with TRBD2 matching 15 bases. The ends lost 5 bases at V and 1 base at J; junction bases unmatched: 0. This CDR3 has 15 residues. Germline CDR1 is GTSNPN and CDR2 is SVGIG (reference sequence).

The rearrangement joins TRBV7-8 to TRBJ2-1, with 13 bases that match TRBD2. The CDR3 has 16 amino acids. The V and J ends lost 5 bases and 8 bases, in that order; junction bases with no gene match: 9. The germline V gene encodes CDR1 SGHVS and CDR2 FQNEAQ. This CDR3 reads CASSPQPGLAGYEQFF. Here the CDR3 DNA reads TGTGCCAGCAGCCCACAACCGGGACTAGCGGGATATGAGCAGTTCTTC. Variable domain in full (rest from reference TRBV7-8 and TRBJ2-1): GAGVSQSPRYKVAKRGQDVALRCDPISGHVSLFWYQQALGQGPEFLTYFQNEAQLDKSGLPSDRFFAERPEGSVSTLKIQRTQQEDSAVYLCASSPQPGLAGYEQFFGPGTRLTVL.

The chain joins TRBV28 to TRBJ2-7; 7 bases line up with TRBD1. Germline assignment: CDR1 MDHEN and CDR2 SYDVKM. The ends lost 6 bases at V and 1 base at J; junction bases unmatched: 6. The CDR3 runs 14 residues. CDR3 DNA: TGTGCCAGCAGGTCCGGGACAGCTTCCTACGAGCAGTACTTC. Residues: CASRSGTASYEQYF.

By sample share, this clone is medium-sized (0.01 to 0.1%). The chain uses TRBV18 and TRBJ1-1, with 7 bases fitting TRBD1. In germline, CDR1 is KGHSH, CDR2 LQKENI. With V trimmed by 4 bases and J by 7 bases, 6 bases remained unmatched. This CDR3 spans 13 amino acids. CDR3 sequence reads: CASSLSQGVEAFF. For the CDR3, the DNA is TGTGCCAGCTCACTCTCTCAGGGGGTTGAAGCTTTCTTT.

The chain carries TRBV4-1 and TRBJ2-3; 7 bases are a match to TRBD1. After removal of 2 bases from V and 2 bases from J, the junction contained 4 bases not matched to a gene. The V gene's germline CDR1 is MGHRA and CDR2 YSYEKL. The CDR3 sequence is 15 residues long. CDR3 DNA: TGCGCCAGCAGCCAACAGGGGGATCTCACAGATACGCAGTATTTT. Translation: CASSQQGDLTDTQYF.

The chain has TRBV6-1 and TRBJ1-5; TRBD1 matches at 9 bases. There are 16 residues in the CDR3. V was clipped by 4 bases and J by 4 bases; unmatched bases: 8. Germline V gene sequence: CDR1 MNHNS, CDR2 SASEGT. CDR3 DNA: TGTGCCAGCAGTGTGGGACAGGGAGTAGGTAATCAGCCCCAGCATTTT. It codes for CASSVGQGVGNQPQHF.

This clone was counted only a few times. The chain combines TRBV9 with TRBJ2-1; tentatively, D is TRBD2 (6 bases). Germline CDR1 reads SGDLS; CDR2 reads YYNGEE. The CDR3 extends over 12 amino acids. The V end was cut by 7 bases, the J end by 6 bases, with 11 bases between. The CDR3 DNA reads TGTGCCAGCGGAAGCGGGCCCAATGAGCAGTTCTTC. Protein: CASGSGPNEQFF.

The CDR3 protein is CASSPGTITYNEQFF. The CDR3, as DNA: TGTGCCAGCAGCCCCGGGACTATTACCTACAATGAGCAGTTCTTC. The chain employs TRBV11-2 and TRBJ2-1; TRBD2 aligns across 7 bases. CDR1 and CDR2 from the germline V gene are SGHAT and FQNNGV. The J segment lost 2 bases and the V segment lost 5 bases, leaving 6 bases of the junction unmatched. This CDR3 contains 15 residues. The whole variable domain, filled in from reference TRBV11-2 and TRBJ2-1, reads EAGVAQSPRYKIIEKRQSVAFWCNPISGHATLYWYQQILGQGPKLLIQFQNNGVVDDSQLPKDRFSAERLKGVDSTLKIQPAKLEDSAVYLCASSPGTITYNEQFFGPGTRLTVL.

This sequence joins TRBV19 and TRBJ1-2, with D tentatively TRBD1 (6 bases). CDR1 and CDR2 from the germline V gene are LNHDA and SQIVND (reference sequence). This CDR3 region has 15 residues. The V and J ends lost 1 base and 4 bases respectively, with 13 bases between them. CDR3 loop: CASSIGTDSFYGYTF. In DNA form, the CDR3 reads TGTGCCAGTAGTATAGGGACAGACAGTTTCTATGGCTACACCTTC.

The gene calls are TRBV6-1 and TRBJ1-2; no reliable D call. This CDR3 is 16 amino acids long. V dropped 0 bases and J dropped 0 bases, with 11 bases sitting between them. The germline V gene has CDR1 MNHNS and CDR2 SASEGT. The CDR3 DNA reads as TGTGCCAGCAGTGAAGCGAGGTGGAGCTCTAACTATGGCTACACCTTC. Encoded protein: CASSEARWSSNYGYTF.

This sequence joins TRBV4-1 and TRBJ2-7, with 8 bases identical to TRBD2. From germline, CDR1 is MGHRA and CDR2 YSYEKL. J gave up 5 bases and V 2 bases, and 8 bases lay outside the gene matches. The CDR3 consists of 15 residues. Here the CDR3 reads CASSQPGLGYHEQYF. CDR3 in DNA: TGCGCCAGCAGCCAACCGGGACTAGGGTATCACGAGCAGTACTTC.

This chain uses TRBV28 with TRBJ1-1; tentatively, D is TRBD1 (6 bases). Germline V gene lookup returns CDR1 MDHEN and CDR2 SYDVKM. The CDR3 extends over 14 amino acids. V dropped 5 bases and J dropped 4 bases, with 14 bases sitting between them. The chain's CDR3 is CASSPGQKGTEAFF. Here the CDR3 DNA reads TGTGCCAGCAGTCCCGGACAGAAGGGCACTGAAGCTTTCTTT. Full variable domain (missing parts from reference TRBV28 and TRBJ1-1): DVKVTQSSRYLVKRTGEKVFLECVQDMDHENMFWYRQDPGLGLRLIYFSYDVKMKEKGDIPEGYSVSREKKERFSLILESASTNQTSMYLCASSPGQKGTEAFFGQGTRLTVV.

The CDR3 bases are TGTGCCAGCACCAGAGACAGGGGGGTTGGCTACACCTTC. This sequence encodes CASTRDRGVGYTF. The V call is TRBV6-5, the J call TRBJ1-2, with TRBD1 matching over 9 bases. The CDR3 covers 13 residues. J gave up 7 bases and V 7 bases, and 7 bases lay outside the gene matches. The germline V gene encodes CDR1 MNHEY and CDR2 SVGAGI.

The rearrangement uses TRBV2 and TRBJ2-6, with D hard to call. The V gene lost 3 bases and the J gene lost 0 bases, with 6 bases spanning the gap. In germline, CDR1 is SNHLY, CDR2 FYNNEI. The CDR3 sequence is 15 residues long. CDR3 nucleotides: TGTGCCAGCAGTGATTGGAGCTCTGGGGCCAACGTCCTGACTTTC. Its protein product is CASSDWSSGANVLTF.

This chain links TRBV9 with TRBJ2-5, with D maybe TRBD2 (6 bases). Trimming left V 4 bases short and J 0 bases short, with 16 bases between. The CDR3 is made up of 16 amino acids. Germline V CDR1 and CDR2: SGDLS, YYNGEE. CDR3 in amino acids: CASSRSPLANQETQYF. The CDR3 DNA sequence: TGTGCCAGCAGCCGGTCCCCTCTAGCGAACCAAGAGACCCAGTACTTC.

The CDR3 coding sequence is TGCGCCAGCAGCTTGGGGCAGGGGGCAACTAATGAAAAACTGTTTTTT. This translates into CASSLGQGATNEKLFF. This sequence joins TRBV5-1 and TRBJ1-4; 7 bases agree with TRBD1. The CDR3 consists of 16 residues. Trimming removed 0 bases from V and 0 bases from J; junction bases left unmatched: 2. Germline CDR1 reads SGHRS; CDR2 reads YFSETQ.